The 27 T cell receptor beta chains presented below share a single source sample, sequenced in a study of blood T cell repertoires in COVID-19. Using immunoSEQ multiplex PCR, the repertoire was profiled, and TCRdb retains in-frame clones only, with some absent. The sample consists of around 320,000 clones, 90% to 95% of them appearing once. Sequences were obtained from PBMCs or T cells enriched from blood (not recorded which). The source is a woman in her thirties who had been exposed to COVID-19.

This chain uses TRBV7-2 with TRBJ1-6; TRBD1 aligns across 8 bases. Per the germline V gene, CDR1 is SGHTA and CDR2 is FQGNSA. V shed 3 bases and J 6 bases; nucleotides not matched to a gene: 4. This CDR3 contains 15 residues. The CDR3 nucleotides are TGTGCCAGCAGCTTTCGGACAGGGAGTAATTCACCCCTCCACTTT. It translates to CASSFRTGSNSPLHF.

The table lists this clone with a count of one. Here the CDR3 reads CATSDLGTGSHEQFF. CDR3 nucleotide sequence: TGTGCCACCAGTGATTTGGGGACAGGGTCGCATGAGCAGTTCTTC. The chain is built from TRBV24-1 and TRBJ2-1; 9 bases are a match to TRBD1. The CDR3 has 15 residues. Trimming removed 0 bases from V and 8 bases from J; junction bases left unmatched: 4. Germline CDR1 KGHDR, CDR2 SFDVKD.

This clone was observed a handful of times. Other DNA sequences within the sample encode an identical CDR3. This chain joins TRBV5-1 and TRBJ2-2; TRBD1 aligns across 8 bases. Germline V lookup: CDR1 SGHRS, CDR2 YFSETQ. V was clipped by 1 base and J by 1 base; unmatched bases: 3. The CDR3 has 16 residues. The CDR3 spells CASSLNGQGNTGELFF. The CDR3 coding sequence is TGCGCCAGCAGCTTGAACGGACAGGGGAACACCGGGGAGCTGTTTTTT. Looking up the rest from reference TRBV5-1 and TRBJ2-2 gives the full variable domain: KAGVTQTPRYLIKTRGQQVTLSCSPISGHRSVSWYQQTPGQGLQFLFEYFSETQRNKGNFPGRFSGRQFSNSRSEMNVSTLELGDSALYLCASSLNGQGNTGELFFGEGSRLTVL.

The CDR3 loop reads CASSQSPRRQETQYF. The DNA of the CDR3 is TGCGCCAGCAGCCAAAGCCCCCGCAGGCAAGAGACCCAGTACTTC. The chain carries TRBV5-1 and TRBJ2-5, with no clear D. This CDR3 comprises 15 residues. Germline CDR1 is SGHRS and CDR2 is YFSETQ. V was shortened by 4 bases and J by 2 bases, with 15 bases between the two germline ends.

This clone was seen just once. The CDR3 region has the DNA TGTGCCAGCAGTATCGGACAGGGGACGGTCACTGAAGCTTTCTTT. As protein: CASSIGQGTVTEAFF. The chain recombines TRBV27 with TRBJ1-1, with TRBD1 matching over 9 bases. Per the germline V gene, CDR1 is MNHEY and CDR2 is SMNVEV (reference sequence). The CDR3 has 15 residues. V trimming: 5 bases; J trimming: 4 bases; junction bases outside the gene matches: 8.

The DNA of the CDR3 is TGCGCCAGCAGCTTGGACAGCAGTAATTCACCCCTCCACTTT. Residues: CASSLDSSNSPLHF. J is TRBJ1-6 and V is TRBV5-1; the D is unclear. This CDR3 has 14 residues. CDR1 and CDR2 (germline): SGHRS, YFSETQ. Trimming stripped 0 bases from V and 6 bases from J, with 7 bases between. The whole variable domain, filled in from reference TRBV5-1 and TRBJ1-6, reads KAGVTQTPRYLIKTRGQQVTLSCSPISGHRSVSWYQQTPGQGLQFLFEYFSETQRNKGNFPGRFSGRQFSNSRSEMNVSTLELGDSALYLCASSLDSSNSPLHFGNGTRLTVT.

V and J are TRBV7-9 and TRBJ1-4; 11 nucleotides match TRBD1. Trimming at V came to 4 bases and at J to 8 bases, leaving 3 bases not matched to a gene. The CDR3 length is 14 residues. Per germline, CDR1 SEHNR and CDR2 FQNEAQ (reference sequence). CDR3 bases: TGTGCCAGCAGCTCGGACAGGGGGCTCGAAAAACTGTTTTTT. The encoded protein is CASSSDRGLEKLFF.

The chain uses TRBV3-1 (or the pseudogene TRBV3-2) and TRBJ2-2; the match to TRBD1 covers 8 bases. V lost 4 bases, J lost 4 bases, and 11 bases stayed unmatched. Germline loops: CDR1 LGHDT, CDR2 YNNKEL (reference sequence). The CDR3 is 17 residues long. The CDR3 DNA sequence: TGTGCCAGCAGCCCGACAAGGCGACAGGGGATCACCGGGGAGCTGTTTTTT. Its translation is CASSPTRRQGITGELFF.

The chain carries TRBV7-9 and TRBJ1-1; no clear D. V gave up 5 bases and J gave up 1 base, with 11 bases separating them. Germline V CDR1 and CDR2: SEHNR, FQNEAQ (reference sequence). The CDR3 is 14 residues long. The CDR3: CASSPSGGNTEAFF. The CDR3 coding sequence is TGTGCCAGCAGCCCAAGCGGTGGGAACACTGAAGCTTTCTTT.

The chain combines TRBV19 with TRBJ1-1; the D gene is possibly TRBD1 (5 bases). This CDR3 region has 20 residues. Trimming removed 6 bases from V and 5 bases from J, with 34 bases in between. Germline CDR1 LNHDA, CDR2 SQIVND (reference sequence). The CDR3 sequence is CASRPVAAGVRDSRRTEAFF. CDR3 DNA sequence: TGTGCCAGTAGACCGGTAGCCGCCGGGGTAAGGGACTCCCGGAGGACTGAAGCTTTCTTT.

The count of this clone is one. V and J are TRBV4-3 and TRBJ2-2, with 10 bases identical to TRBD2. Germline CDR1 reads LGHNA; CDR2 reads YSLEER. V was pared by 0 bases and J by 5 bases, with 9 bases of the junction left unmatched. This CDR3 region has 18 residues. CDR3 in amino acids: CASSQEWASGGRTGELFF. The CDR3 bases are TGCGCCAGCAGCCAAGAGTGGGCTAGCGGGGGTAGGACCGGGGAGCTGTTTTTT.

This clone was counted a single time. This chain joins TRBV15 and TRBJ2-7, with 7 bases that match TRBD2. Looked up from germline, CDR1 is LNHNV and CDR2 is YYDKDF (reference sequence). V gave up 0 bases and J gave up 4 bases; unmatched junction bases: 12. This CDR3 is built from 17 residues. This CDR3 reads CATSREIAASGFYEQYF. In DNA, the CDR3 is TGTGCCACCAGCAGAGAAATCGCCGCTAGCGGATTTTACGAGCAGTACTTC. The variable domain in full, completed from reference TRBV15 and TRBJ2-7, reads DAMVIQNPRYQVTQFGKPVTLSCSQTLNHNVMYWYQQKSSQAPKLLFHYYDKDFNNEADTPDNFQSRRPNTSFCFLDIRSPGLGDTAMYLCATSREIAASGFYEQYFGPGTRLTVT.

Only a few counts were recorded for this clone. V and J are TRBV9 and TRBJ2-7, with D tentatively TRBD2 (6 bases). The CDR3 contains 15 residues. CDR1 is SGDLS and CDR2 is YYNGEE in the germline V gene. V lost 7 bases, J lost 7 bases, and 24 bases lay in between. CDR3 in DNA: TGTGCCAGCGGGGGAGCCGGGACTTCTTACCAAGAGCAGTACTTC. Translated, it gives CASGGAGTSYQEQYF.

The chain combines TRBV11-2 with TRBJ1-5, with D uncertain. CDR3 size: 14 residues. Germline V lookup: CDR1 SGHAT, CDR2 FQNNGV. Trimming stripped 2 bases from V and 10 bases from J, with 15 bases between. In nucleotides, the CDR3 is TGTGCCAGCAGCTTAAGTCCCGGTTCGATACCCCAGCATTTT. Protein sequence: CASSLSPGSIPQHF.

The chain joins TRBV25-1 to TRBJ1-1; no clear D. CDR3 length: 15 amino acids. The germline CDR1 and CDR2 sequences are MGHDK and SYGVNS. Trimming shortened V by 0 bases and J by 5 bases, and 13 bases separated the two germline ends. CDR3 nucleotide sequence: TGTGCCAGCAGTGAATACGCCATAGCGGAGACTGAAGCTTTCTTT. The encoded protein is CASSEYAIAETEAFF.

V and J are TRBV3-1 (or the pseudogene TRBV3-2) and TRBJ2-1, with no clear D. Trimming shortened V by 1 base and J by 5 bases, and 3 bases separated the two germline ends. CDR1 is LGHDT and CDR2 is YNNKEL in the germline V gene (reference sequence). CDR3 length equals 12 residues. CDR3 sequence reads: CASSQGDNEQFF. The CDR3 coding sequence is TGTGCCAGCAGCCAAGGAGACAATGAGCAGTTCTTC.

The chain recombines TRBV4-1 with TRBJ1-5, with a possible D match to TRBD1 (6 bases). This CDR3 is 16 amino acids long. CDR1 MGHRA and CDR2 YSYEKL come from the germline V gene. The V end lost 1 base, the J end lost 1 base, and 11 bases lay between the germline ends. The CDR3 DNA reads TGCGCCAGCAGCCAAGTCATTCAGGGGAGCAATCAGCCCCAGCATTTT. As protein: CASSQVIQGSNQPQHF.

The chain uses TRBV4-1 and TRBJ1-2; 7 positions agree with TRBD1. Trimming at V came to 2 bases and at J to 6 bases, leaving 9 bases not matched to a gene. The CDR3 length is 15 residues. Germline values: CDR1 MGHRA, CDR2 YSYEKL. CDR3: CASSQTPTGPNGYTF. CDR3 bases: TGCGCCAGCAGCCAAACTCCGACAGGGCCGAATGGCTACACCTTC.

J is TRBJ1-5 and V is TRBV6-5, with TRBD1 identical over 9 bases. The CDR3 loop spans 14 amino acids. Trimming removed 6 bases from V and 2 bases from J; junction bases left unmatched: 2. Per germline, CDR1 MNHEY and CDR2 SVGAGI. CDR3 in DNA: TGTGCCAGCAGCGGGACAGGGCGCAATCAGCCCCAGCATTTT. Its translation is CASSGTGRNQPQHF.

The chain joins TRBV9 to TRBJ2-7, with D possibly TRBD2 on 6 matching bases. Germline CDR1 reads SGDLS; CDR2 reads YYNGEE. Trimming took off 0 bases at V and 4 bases at J, with 11 bases between the two ends. The CDR3 extends over 14 amino acids. The CDR3 protein is CASSVGGSGYEQYF. The DNA of the CDR3 is TGTGCCAGCAGCGTAGGTGGTAGCGGATACGAGCAGTACTTC. Combining the CDR3 with reference TRBV9 and TRBJ2-7 gives the whole variable domain DSGVTQTPKHLITATGQRVTLRCSPRSGDLSVYWYQQSLDQGLQFLIQYYNGEERAKGNILERFSAQQFPDLHSELNLSSLELGDSALYFCASSVGGSGYEQYFGPGTRLTVT.

The V gene is TRBV15, the J gene TRBJ1-5; possible D gene TRBD1, 6 bases. V shed 2 bases and J shed 5 bases, with 16 bases lying between them. Germline CDR1 LNHNV, CDR2 YYDKDF (reference sequence). The CDR3 extends over 16 amino acids. The chain's CDR3 is CATSRLETGDYQPQHF. In nucleotides, the CDR3 is TGTGCCACCAGCAGACTAGAGACAGGTGATTATCAGCCCCAGCATTTT.

The CDR3 nucleotides read TGTGCCATCAGCGCGGACCTCAGGGGCAATCAGCCCCAGCATTTT. Translated: CAISADLRGNQPQHF. This sequence joins TRBV10-3 and TRBJ1-5; D is possibly TRBD1 (5 bases). V was clipped by 6 bases and J by 2 bases, with 14 bases between them. The CDR3 extends over 15 amino acids. CDR1 and CDR2 from the germline V gene are ENHRY and SYGVKD.

V gene TRBV6-5 combines with J gene TRBJ2-4; 7 nucleotides line up with TRBD1. From germline, CDR1 is MNHEY and CDR2 SVGAGI. The CDR3 has 15 residues. Trimming at V came to 9 bases and at J to 0 bases, leaving 8 bases not matched to a gene. The CDR3 coding sequence is TGTGCCAGTGGTTCGGGACAGCTAGCCAAAAACATTCAGTACTTC. This sequence encodes CASGSGQLAKNIQYF.

The chain couples TRBV25-1 to TRBJ1-6; maybe TRBD1 (5 bases). CDR3 length: 15 residues. V was shortened by 6 bases and J by 6 bases, with 15 bases between the two germline ends. The germline V gene has CDR1 MGHDK and CDR2 SYGVNS. The CDR3, as DNA: TGTGCCAGCAGCGCTACCCGACAGAGTAATTCACCCCTCCACTTT. Its protein product is CASSATRQSNSPLHF.

The DNA for the CDR3 is TGTGCCAGCAGCTTAGATTCAGGGGGCCCCGTGGCTTTCTTT. Protein: CASSLDSGGPVAFF. The chain links TRBV7-9 to TRBJ1-1; 8 bases match TRBD1. Germline CDR1 reads SEHNR; CDR2 reads FQNEAQ (reference sequence). V lost 1 base, J lost 11 bases, and 9 bases stayed unmatched. There are 14 residues in the CDR3.

The CDR3 coding sequence is TGTGCCAGCAGCGACACCCTAGGGCGGGGGGGCAGAGATACGCAGTATTTT. Translation gives CASSDTLGRGGRDTQYF. The rearrangement links TRBV13 to TRBJ2-3; 9 nucleotides match TRBD2. Germline V gene data show CDR1 as PRHDT and CDR2 as FYEKMQ (reference sequence). V dropped 5 bases and J dropped 5; count of bases not matched to a gene: 14. The CDR3 consists of 17 residues.

Of note for this clone: Other DNA sequences in this specimen translate into the identical CDR3. The chain links TRBV29-1 to TRBJ2-3; 10 nucleotides agree with TRBD2. The germline CDR1 and CDR2 sequences are SQVTM and ANQGSEA. CDR3 length: 14 residues. The V gene end was trimmed by 7 bases and the J gene end by 1 base; junction bases not matched to a gene: 5. The CDR3 sequence: CSGRTSGGTDTQYF. The CDR3 bases are TGCAGCGGGCGGACTAGCGGTGGCACAGATACGCAGTATTTT.